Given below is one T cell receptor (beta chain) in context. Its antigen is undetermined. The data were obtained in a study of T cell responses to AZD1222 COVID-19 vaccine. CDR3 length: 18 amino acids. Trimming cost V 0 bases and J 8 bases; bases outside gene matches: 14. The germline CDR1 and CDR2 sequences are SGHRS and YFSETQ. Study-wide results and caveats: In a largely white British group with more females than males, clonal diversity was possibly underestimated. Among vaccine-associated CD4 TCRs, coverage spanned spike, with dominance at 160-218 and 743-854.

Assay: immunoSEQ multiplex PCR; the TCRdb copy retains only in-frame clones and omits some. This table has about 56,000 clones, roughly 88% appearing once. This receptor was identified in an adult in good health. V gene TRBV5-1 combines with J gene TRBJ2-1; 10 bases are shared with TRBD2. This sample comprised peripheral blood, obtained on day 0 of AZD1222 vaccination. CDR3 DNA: TGCGCCAGCAGCTTGGGCCATGGACTAGCGGCCTGGAGAGATGAGCAGTTCTTC. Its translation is CASSLGHGLAAWRDEQFF.